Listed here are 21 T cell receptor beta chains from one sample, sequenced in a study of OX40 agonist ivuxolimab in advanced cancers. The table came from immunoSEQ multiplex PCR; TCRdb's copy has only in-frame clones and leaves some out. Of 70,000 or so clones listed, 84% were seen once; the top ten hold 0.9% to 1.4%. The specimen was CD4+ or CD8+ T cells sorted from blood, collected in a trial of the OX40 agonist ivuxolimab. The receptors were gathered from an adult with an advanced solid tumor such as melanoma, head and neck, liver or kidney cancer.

The CDR3 region has the DNA TGTGCCAGCAGTGCTACAGGGTTCACCATATATTTT. Translated: CASSATGFTIYF. The V gene is TRBV2, the J gene TRBJ1-3; possibly TRBD1 for D (6 bases). CDR3 length: 12 amino acids. Between the trimmed V and J ends, which lost 4 bases and 9 bases, there was a span of 10 bases. Germline CDR1 reads SNHLY; CDR2 reads FYNNEI.

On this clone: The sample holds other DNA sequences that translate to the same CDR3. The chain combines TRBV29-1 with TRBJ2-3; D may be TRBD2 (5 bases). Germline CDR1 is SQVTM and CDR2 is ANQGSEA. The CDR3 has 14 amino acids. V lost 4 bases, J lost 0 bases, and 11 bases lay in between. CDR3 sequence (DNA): TGCAGCGTTGTCCAAGCGGCAAGCACAGATACGCAGTATTTT. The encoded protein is CSVVQAASTDTQYF.

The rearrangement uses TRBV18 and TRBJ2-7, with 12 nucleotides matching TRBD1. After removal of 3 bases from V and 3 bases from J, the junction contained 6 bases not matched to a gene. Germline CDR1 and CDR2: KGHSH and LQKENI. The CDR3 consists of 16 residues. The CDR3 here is CASSPLGQGAFYEQYF. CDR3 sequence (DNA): TGTGCCAGCTCACCTCTGGGACAGGGGGCCTTCTACGAGCAGTACTTC.

CDR3 region: CASSATGGSQPQHF. The CDR3 bases are TGTGCCAGCAGCGCTACAGGGGGCAGCCAGCCCCAGCATTTT. The genes are TRBV6-1 and TRBJ1-5; 9 nucleotides align to TRBD1. The trim removed 6 bases at V and 7 bases at J, leaving 7 bases unmatched. The CDR3 sequence is 14 residues long. The germline gives CDR1 MNHNS, CDR2 SASEGT.

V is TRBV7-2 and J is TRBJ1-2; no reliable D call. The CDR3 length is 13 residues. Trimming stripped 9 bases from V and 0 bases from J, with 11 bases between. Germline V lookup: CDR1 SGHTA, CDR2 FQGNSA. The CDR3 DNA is TGTGCCAGTTCGAGCACTCCTAACTATGGCTACACCTTC. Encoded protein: CASSSTPNYGYTF.

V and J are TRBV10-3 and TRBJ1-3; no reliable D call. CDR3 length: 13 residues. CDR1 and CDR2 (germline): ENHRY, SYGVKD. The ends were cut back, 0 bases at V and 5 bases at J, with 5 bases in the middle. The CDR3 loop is CAISESSRNTIYF. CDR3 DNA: TGTGCCATCAGTGAGTCGTCCCGAAACACCATATATTTT.

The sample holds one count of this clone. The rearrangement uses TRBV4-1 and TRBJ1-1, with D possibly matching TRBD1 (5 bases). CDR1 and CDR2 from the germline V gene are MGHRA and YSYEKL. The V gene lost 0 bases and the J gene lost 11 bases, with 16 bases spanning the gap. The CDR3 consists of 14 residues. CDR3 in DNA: TGCGCCAGCAGCCAAGATCCACAGGTGTTGCACGCTTTCTTT. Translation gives CASSQDPQVLHAFF.

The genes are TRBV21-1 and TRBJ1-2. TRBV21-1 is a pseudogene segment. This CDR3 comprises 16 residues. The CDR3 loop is CASSSASGLSRDGYTF. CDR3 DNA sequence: TGTGCCAGCAGCTCTGCCTCGGGACTCTCCCGGGATGGCTACACCTTC.

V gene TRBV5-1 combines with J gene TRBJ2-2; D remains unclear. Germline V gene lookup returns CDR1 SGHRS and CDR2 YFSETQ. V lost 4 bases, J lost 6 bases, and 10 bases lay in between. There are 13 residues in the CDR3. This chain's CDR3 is CASSPKTAGELFF. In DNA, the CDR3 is TGCGCCAGCAGCCCTAAGACTGCCGGGGAGCTGTTTTTT.

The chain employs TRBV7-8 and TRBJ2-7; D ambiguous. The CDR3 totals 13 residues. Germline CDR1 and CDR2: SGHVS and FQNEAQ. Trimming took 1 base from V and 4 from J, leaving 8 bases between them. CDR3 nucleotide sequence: TGTGCCAGCAGCTTAGTTTTACAGTACGAGCAGTACTTC. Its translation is CASSLVLQYEQYF.

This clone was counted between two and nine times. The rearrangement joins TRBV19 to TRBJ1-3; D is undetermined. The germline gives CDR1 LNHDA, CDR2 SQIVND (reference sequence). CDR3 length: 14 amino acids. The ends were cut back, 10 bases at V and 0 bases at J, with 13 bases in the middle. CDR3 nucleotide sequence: TGTGCCACCCGATATTCGAGCTCTGGAAACACCATATATTTT. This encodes CATRYSSSGNTIYF. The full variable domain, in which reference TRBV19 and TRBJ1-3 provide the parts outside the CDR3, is DGGITQSPKYLFRKEGQNVTLSCEQNLNHDAMYWYRQDPGQGLRLIYYSQIVNDFQKGDIAEGYSVSREKKESFPLTVTSAQKNPTAFYLCATRYSSSGNTIYFGEGSWLTVV.

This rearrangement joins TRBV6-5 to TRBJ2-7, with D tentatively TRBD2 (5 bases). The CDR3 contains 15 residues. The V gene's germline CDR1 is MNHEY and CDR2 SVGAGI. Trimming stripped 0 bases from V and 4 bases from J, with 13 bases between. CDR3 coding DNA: TGTGCCAGCAGTTACTCGGCCCTAGCCCCTTACGAGCAGTACTTC. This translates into CASSYSALAPYEQYF.

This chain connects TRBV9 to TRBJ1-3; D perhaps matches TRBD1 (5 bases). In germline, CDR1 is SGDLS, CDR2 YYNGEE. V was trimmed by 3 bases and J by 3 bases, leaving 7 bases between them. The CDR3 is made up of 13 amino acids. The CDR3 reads CASSDGGGNTIYF. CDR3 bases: TGTGCCAGCAGCGATGGGGGTGGAAACACCATATATTTT.

The CDR3: CASSRQGLASGVIYEQYF. As DNA, the CDR3 is TGCGCCAGCAGCAGACAGGGGTTGGCTAGCGGGGTTATCTACGAGCAGTACTTC. The chain couples TRBV5-1 to TRBJ2-7; maybe TRBD2 (9 bases). CDR3 length: 18 residues. The V end lost 4 bases, the J end lost 3 bases, and 26 bases lay between the germline ends. Germline CDR1 and CDR2: SGHRS and YFSETQ.

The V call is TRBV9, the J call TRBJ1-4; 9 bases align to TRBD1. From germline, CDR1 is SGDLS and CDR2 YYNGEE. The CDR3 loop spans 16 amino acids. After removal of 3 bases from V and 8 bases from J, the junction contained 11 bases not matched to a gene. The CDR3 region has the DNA TGTGCCAGCAGCGCTGGGGGGCCGGGACAGGGCGAAAAACTGTTTTTT. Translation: CASSAGGPGQGEKLFF.

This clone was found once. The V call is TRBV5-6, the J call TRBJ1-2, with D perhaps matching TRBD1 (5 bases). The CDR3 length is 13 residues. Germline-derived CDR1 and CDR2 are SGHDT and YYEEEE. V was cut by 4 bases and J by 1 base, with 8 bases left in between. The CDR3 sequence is CASSRTLNYGYTF. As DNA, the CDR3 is TGTGCCAGCAGCCGGACACTTAACTATGGCTACACCTTC. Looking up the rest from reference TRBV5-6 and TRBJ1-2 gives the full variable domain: DAGVTQSPTHLIKTRGQQVTLRCSPKSGHDTVSWYQQALGQGPQFIFQYYEEEERQRGNFPDRFSGHQFPNYSSELNVNALLLGDSALYLCASSRTLNYGYTFGSGTRLTVV.

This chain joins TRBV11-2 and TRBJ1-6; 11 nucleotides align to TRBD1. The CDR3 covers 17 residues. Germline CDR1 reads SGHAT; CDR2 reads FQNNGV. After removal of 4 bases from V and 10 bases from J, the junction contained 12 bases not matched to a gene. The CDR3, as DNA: TGTGCCAGCAGCTGGTCCCAAACCGGGACAGGGGGGTCACCCCTCCACTTT. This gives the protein CASSWSQTGTGGSPLHF.

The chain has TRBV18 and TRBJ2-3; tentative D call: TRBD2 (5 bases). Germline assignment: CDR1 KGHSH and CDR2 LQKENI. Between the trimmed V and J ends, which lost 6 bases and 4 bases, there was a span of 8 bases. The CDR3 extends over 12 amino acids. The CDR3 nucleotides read TGTGCCAGCTCTCGGGGAGCAGATACGCAGTATTTT. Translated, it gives CASSRGADTQYF.

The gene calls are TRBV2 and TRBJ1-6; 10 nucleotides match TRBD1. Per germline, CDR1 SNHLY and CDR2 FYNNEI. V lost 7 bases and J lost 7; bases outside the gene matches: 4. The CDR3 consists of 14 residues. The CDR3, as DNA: TGTGCCAGCACCGGGACAGGGGAAAATTCACCCCTCCACTTT. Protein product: CASTGTGENSPLHF.

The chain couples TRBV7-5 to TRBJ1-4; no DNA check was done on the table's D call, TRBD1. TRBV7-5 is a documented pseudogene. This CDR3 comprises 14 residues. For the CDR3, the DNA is TGTGCCAGCAGCCCTACAGGGCCTTATGAAAAACTGTTTTTT. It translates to CASSPTGPYEKLFF.

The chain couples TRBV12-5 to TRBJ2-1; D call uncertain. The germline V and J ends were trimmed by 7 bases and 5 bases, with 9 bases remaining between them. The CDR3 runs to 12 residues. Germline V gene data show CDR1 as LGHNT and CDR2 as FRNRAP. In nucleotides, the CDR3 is TGTGCTAGTGCCCCTAGGGACAATGAGCAGTTCTTC. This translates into CASAPRDNEQFF. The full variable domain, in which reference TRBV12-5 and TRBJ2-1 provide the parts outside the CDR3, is DARVTQTPRHKVTEMGQEVTMRCQPILGHNTVFWYRQTMMQGLELLAYFRNRAPLDDSGMPKDRFSAEMPDATLATLKIQPSEPRDSAVYFCASAPRDNEQFFGPGTRLTVL.